This T cell receptor (beta chain) was identified during a study of T cells after yellow fever vaccination. Whole-study results and caveats: Weaker overall was a secondary response that nonetheless peaked faster, on day 5 versus 15.

Looked up from germline, CDR1 is SGHNT and CDR2 is YENEEA. The CDR3 totals 15 residues. V shed 5 bases and J 2 bases; nucleotides not matched to a gene: 4. This clonotype was counted between two and nine times. The antigen remains undetermined. MiXCR, applied by TCRdb to the 5' RACE reads, yields one record per CDR3 protein. The sample contains around 530,000 distinct CDR3 sequences, about 17% of which appear only once. This receptor was identified in a man younger than 35 who received the YFV17D yellow fever vaccine. The chain joins TRBV11-3 to TRBJ2-3; TRBD1 aligns across 10 bases. The source was PBMCs, collected roughly 5 days after the first yellow fever vaccination. CDR3 coding DNA: TGTGCCAGCAGCCCCGGACAGGGGGACACAGATACGCAGTATTTT. Translation gives CASSPGQGDTDTQYF.